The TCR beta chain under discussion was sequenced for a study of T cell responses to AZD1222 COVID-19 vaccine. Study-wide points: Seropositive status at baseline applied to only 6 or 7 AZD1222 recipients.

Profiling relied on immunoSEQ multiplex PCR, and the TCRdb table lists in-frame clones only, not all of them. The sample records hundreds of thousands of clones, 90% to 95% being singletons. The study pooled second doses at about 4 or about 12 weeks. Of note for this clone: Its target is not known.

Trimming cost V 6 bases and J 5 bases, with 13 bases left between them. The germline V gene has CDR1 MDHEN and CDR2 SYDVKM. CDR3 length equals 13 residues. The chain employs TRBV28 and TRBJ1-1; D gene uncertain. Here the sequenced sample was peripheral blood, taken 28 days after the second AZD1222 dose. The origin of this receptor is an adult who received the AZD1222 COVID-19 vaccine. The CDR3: CASSPASFTEAFF. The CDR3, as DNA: TGTGCCAGCAGCCCCGCGAGTTTTACTGAAGCTTTCTTT.